This TCR beta chain was captured by sequencing in a study of blood T cell repertoires in COVID-19. Assay used: immunoSEQ multiplex PCR; TCRdb lists only in-frame clones, some missing. The sample lists around 190,000 clones; around nine tenths were seen once. The V and J ends lost 4 bases and 4 bases, in that order; junction bases with no gene match: 7. The CDR3 totals 15 residues. Looked up from germline, CDR1 is MNHEY and CDR2 is SVGEGT. Only a few counts were recorded for this clone. The receptor was derived from a man in his forties or fifties with COVID-19, enrolled during active disease. The chain employs TRBV6-2 or TRBV6-3 and TRBJ2-1; 7 bases match TRBD2. Sequenced: peripheral blood. CDR3 sequence reads: CASSLEYGRYNEQFF. In nucleotides, the CDR3 is TGTGCCAGCAGTTTAGAGTACGGGAGGTACAATGAGCAGTTCTTC.